This T cell receptor beta chain was profiled in a study of CD8 T cells in Susac syndrome. V lost 1 base to trimming and J lost 0 bases, with 6 bases between them. Germline CDR1 and CDR2: LGHNA and YSLEER. The CDR3 has 14 amino acids. The authors reverse transcribed 0.5 to 1 ug RNA with random hexamers. Each CDR3 protein is one row after TCRdb ran MiXCR on the immunoSEQ multiplex PCR reads. The sample has 95,000 to 150,000 distinct CDR3 sequences; around 94% are singletons. The sequenced material came from CD4+ T cells from PBMCs. This sequence originates from a human donor in good health. The chain uses TRBV4-3 and TRBJ2-5, with D hard to call. Here the CDR3 reads CASSQVMYQETQYF. CDR3 DNA sequence: TGCGCCAGCAGCCAAGTTATGTACCAAGAGACCCAGTACTTC.